The next 20 T cell receptor beta chains were all read from a single sample in a study of blood T cell repertoires in COVID-19. Produced via immunoSEQ multiplex PCR; TCRdb's table is partial and in-frame only. The sample holds 99,000 or so clones, around 80% seen once. Source material: peripheral blood. Source of these receptors: an elderly woman with acute or convalescent COVID-19.

The sample holds a few counts of this clone. The rearrangement links TRBV29-1 to TRBJ1-2, with TRBD1 identical over 7 bases. J was trimmed by 0 bases and V by 5 bases; bases with no gene match: 6. Germline-derived CDR1 and CDR2 are SQVTM and ANQGSEA. The CDR3 is made up of 14 amino acids. CDR3 nucleotide sequence: TGCAGCGTTCTGCAGGGGGACCCTAACTATGGCTACACCTTC. This encodes CSVLQGDPNYGYTF.

V is TRBV9 and J is TRBJ1-5; TRBD1 might be the D (5 bases). Germline V gene lookup returns CDR1 SGDLS and CDR2 YYNGEE. This CDR3 has 14 amino acids. Trimming left V 0 bases short and J 4 bases short, with 8 bases between. The chain's CDR3 is CASSVEAGNQPQHF. The CDR3 coding sequence is TGTGCCAGCAGCGTAGAAGCAGGGAATCAGCCCCAGCATTTT.

This CDR3 reads CASSEAWDRDGYTF. The CDR3 nucleotides read TGTGCCAGCAGTGAAGCCTGGGACAGGGATGGCTACACCTTC. The chain employs TRBV6-1 and TRBJ1-2; 9 bases fit TRBD1. Germline CDR1 MNHNS, CDR2 SASEGT. The CDR3 has 14 amino acids. After removal of 0 bases from V and 6 bases from J, the junction contained 2 bases not matched to a gene.

The J gene is TRBJ1-3, the V gene TRBV12-5, with D hard to call. Between the trimmed V and J ends, which lost 1 base and 0 bases, there was a span of 4 bases. The germline gives CDR1 LGHNT, CDR2 FRNRAP. CDR3 length: 14 amino acids. This chain's CDR3 is CASGLAGSGNTIYF. The CDR3, as DNA: TGTGCTAGTGGTTTGGCGGGCTCTGGAAACACCATATATTTT.

CDR3 residues: CASRREAINTEAFF. The CDR3 coding sequence is TGTGCCAGTAGAAGAGAAGCGATTAACACTGAAGCTTTCTTT. The genes are TRBV19 and TRBJ1-1; D not resolved. V was pared by 6 bases and J by 2 bases, with 13 bases between. This CDR3 contains 14 residues. From germline, CDR1 is LNHDA and CDR2 SQIVND (reference sequence).

The chain couples TRBV10-3 to TRBJ1-1, with D possibly matching TRBD1 (6 bases). The CDR3 is 12 amino acids. CDR1 and CDR2 from the germline V gene are ENHRY and SYGVKD. V was pared by 10 bases and J by 2 bases, with 11 bases between. CDR3 in amino acids: CASGQFNTEAFF. DNA for the CDR3: TGTGCCAGTGGACAGTTTAACACTGAAGCTTTCTTT.

The chain recombines TRBV7-6 with TRBJ1-1; D is perhaps TRBD1 (6 bases). Germline CDR1 is SGHVS and CDR2 is FNYEAQ. V was cut by 3 bases and J by 11 bases, with 13 bases left in between. This CDR3 has 12 amino acids. CDR3 nucleotides: TGTGCCAGCAGCTTTTACAGACAGGCCGCTTTCTTT. Residues: CASSFYRQAAFF.

The chain carries TRBV5-1 and TRBJ2-7, with 7 bases lining up with TRBD1. With V trimmed by 0 bases and J by 0 bases, 12 bases remained unmatched. Looked up from germline, CDR1 is SGHRS and CDR2 is YFSETQ. The CDR3 contains 18 residues. CDR3 sequence reads: CASSLGDRDPGNSYEQYF. Here the CDR3 DNA reads TGCGCCAGCAGCTTGGGAGACAGGGATCCGGGTAACTCCTACGAGCAGTACTTC.

This chain uses TRBV10-3 with TRBJ2-1, with 8 positions matching TRBD2. Germline V CDR1 and CDR2: ENHRY, SYGVKD. The CDR3 length is 13 residues. V was clipped by 6 bases and J by 6 bases; unmatched bases: 4. The CDR3 sequence: CAISGRVGNEQFF. The CDR3 region has the DNA TGTGCCATCAGCGGGAGGGTGGGCAATGAGCAGTTCTTC.

The genes are TRBV3-1 (or the pseudogene TRBV3-2) and TRBJ1-4; the match to TRBD1 covers 8 bases. With V trimmed by 4 bases and J by 8 bases, 9 bases remained unmatched. CDR3 length equals 15 residues. Germline CDR1 is LGHDT and CDR2 is YNNKEL (reference sequence). CDR3 sequence: CASSLTGTGGEKLFF. The CDR3 DNA reads TGTGCCAGCAGCCTCACCGGGACAGGTGGGGAAAAACTGTTTTTT.

This clone was seen more than once but under ten times. The V and J genes are TRBV14 and TRBJ1-6; D ambiguous. The CDR3 is made up of 14 amino acids. The V gene lost 3 bases and the J gene lost 8 bases, with 11 bases spanning the gap. Germline V gene sequence: CDR1 SGHDN, CDR2 FVKESK. The DNA of the CDR3 is TGTGCCAGCAGCCAGGAGGACGGCCATTCACCCCTCCACTTT. Amino acids: CASSQEDGHSPLHF.

This clone has only a few counts. The rearrangement joins TRBV5-1 to TRBJ1-3; 10 bases agree with TRBD1. The CDR3 loop spans 14 amino acids. The V segment lost 5 bases and the J segment 8 bases; nucleotides outside the gene matches: 7. The V gene's germline CDR1 is SGHRS and CDR2 YFSETQ. The CDR3, as DNA: TGCGCCAGCAGGGCGACAGGGGGCTCGGACACCATATATTTT. Translated, it gives CASRATGGSDTIYF.

This chain joins TRBV27 and TRBJ2-6; 7 nucleotides line up with TRBD1. From germline, CDR1 is MNHEY and CDR2 SMNVEV (reference sequence). The V segment lost 5 bases and the J segment 3 bases; nucleotides outside the gene matches: 4. The CDR3 extends over 15 amino acids. CDR3: CASSPRGNGANVLTF. Written as DNA, the CDR3 is TGTGCCAGCAGTCCCAGGGGGAATGGGGCCAACGTCCTGACTTTC.

This clone was detected only once. The V gene is TRBV4-1, the J gene TRBJ1-2; D unresolved. Trimming took 0 bases from V and 6 from J, leaving 11 bases between them. The germline V gene encodes CDR1 MGHRA and CDR2 YSYEKL. The CDR3 is 14 residues long. The CDR3 sequence: CASSQDPSVNGYTF. The CDR3 DNA is TGCGCCAGCAGCCAAGATCCGTCAGTCAATGGCTACACCTTC.

The V gene is TRBV2, the J gene TRBJ2-7, with 12 nucleotides matching TRBD2. From germline, CDR1 is SNHLY and CDR2 FYNNEI. J lost 7 bases, V lost 6 bases, and 10 bases had no gene match. The CDR3 covers 15 residues. CDR3: CASRPGTSGPREQYF. The CDR3 nucleotides are TGTGCCAGCAGACCCGGGACTAGCGGGCCTCGGGAGCAGTACTTC.

This clone was seen once. The V call is TRBV2, the J call TRBJ2-5, with 8 bases identical to TRBD2. With V trimmed by 7 bases and J by 5 bases, 6 bases remained unmatched. CDR3 length: 13 amino acids. CDR1 and CDR2 from the germline V gene are SNHLY and FYNNEI. CDR3 in DNA: TGTGCCAGCACTTTAGCGGGAACTGAGACCCAGTACTTC. This codes for CASTLAGTETQYF.

The chain links TRBV6-5 to TRBJ2-7; 7 nucleotides match TRBD2. Losses at the gene ends were 8 bases for V and 2 bases for J; bases not matched to a gene: 6. The CDR3 runs 13 residues. Germline V gene sequence: CDR1 MNHEY, CDR2 SVGAGI. CDR3 in DNA: TGTGCCAGCCGTTCGGGAGGCCCCTACGAGCAGTACTTC. Translating gives CASRSGGPYEQYF.

V is TRBV18 and J is TRBJ2-7; possibly TRBD1 for D (6 bases). V lost 3 bases and J 0 bases, leaving 15 bases between the germline ends. CDR1 KGHSH and CDR2 LQKENI come from the germline V gene. The CDR3 length is 16 residues. CDR3 DNA: TGTGCCAGCTCACCGCGTCAGGGGAGCGGCTCCTACGAGCAGTACTTC. Translated, it gives CASSPRQGSGSYEQYF.

The chain uses TRBV5-1 and TRBJ2-1; 12 bases agree with TRBD2. There are 14 residues in the CDR3. The germline V gene has CDR1 SGHRS and CDR2 YFSETQ. V was clipped by 5 bases and J by 6 bases; unmatched bases: 3. The CDR3 spells CASRETSGSNEQFF. CDR3 sequence (DNA): TGCGCCAGCAGGGAGACTAGCGGGAGCAATGAGCAGTTCTTC.

This clone was recorded a few times. The chain uses TRBV7-2 and TRBJ2-7; tentative D call: TRBD2 (6 bases). Trimming cost V 4 bases and J 3 bases, with 13 bases left between them. There are 14 residues in the CDR3. CDR1 SGHTA and CDR2 FQGNSA come from the germline V gene. DNA of the CDR3: TGTGCCAGCAGCTCCAGCGGGTGGGGCTACGAGCAGTACGTC. Protein product: CASSSSGWGYEQYV.